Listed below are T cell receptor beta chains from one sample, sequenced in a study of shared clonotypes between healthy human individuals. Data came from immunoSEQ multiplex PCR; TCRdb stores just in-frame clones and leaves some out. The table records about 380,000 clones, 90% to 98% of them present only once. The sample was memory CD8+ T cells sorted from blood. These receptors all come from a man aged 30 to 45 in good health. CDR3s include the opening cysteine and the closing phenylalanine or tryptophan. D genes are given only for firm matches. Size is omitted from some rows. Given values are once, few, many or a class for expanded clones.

TGTGCCAGCAGCTTGGGACTAGCGGGGAACACCGGGGAGCTGTTTTTT | CASSLGLAGNTGELFF | TRBJ2-2 | NA | TRBV5-5 | TRBD2
TGCGCCAGCAGCTTGGAGGGAGTAATAACCGGGGAGCTGTTTTTT | CASSLEGVITGELFF | TRBJ2-2 | NA | TRBV5-1 | NA
TGCGCCAGCAGCCGAAGAACCATGGGGTGGGGCCCTCAGCCCCAGCATTTT | CASSRRTMGWGPQPQHF | TRBJ1-5 | NA | TRBV4-1 | NA
TGTGCCAGCAGCTTAACTAGCGGGAGCTACGAGCAGTACTTC | CASSLTSGSYEQYF | TRBJ2-7 | NA | TRBV7-9 | TRBD2
TGTGCCAGCTCACCGGGTGTCAATCAGCCCCAGCATTTT | CASSPGVNQPQHF | TRBJ1-5 | NA | TRBV18 | NA
TGCAGCGTTAGGTCGGGAATGGGGGAGCAGTACTTC | CSVRSGMGEQYF | TRBJ2-7 | NA | TRBV29-1 | NA
TGTGCCAGCGGGACGGAGAATGAGCAGTTCTTC | CASGTENEQFF | TRBJ2-1 | once | TRBV7-9 | NA
TGTGCCAGCAGACGATCCGATCGATCTCACATTCAGTACTTC | CASRRSDRSHIQYF | TRBJ2-4 | NA | TRBV2 | NA
TGTGCCAGCAGCTTTGACGGGAGACGGACCGGGGAGCTGTTTTTT | CASSFDGRRTGELFF | TRBJ2-2 | once | TRBV7-2 | NA
TGTGCCAGCAGCTCGACAGGTTGGTTGATCCAAAACATTCAGTACTTC | CASSSTGWLIQNIQYF | TRBJ2-4 | NA | TRBV5-6 | NA
TGTGCCAGCAGCGGCTTGTTAGCGGGCCTTAGCACAGATACGCAGTATTTT | CASSGLLAGLSTDTQYF | TRBJ2-3 | NA | TRBV7-9 | TRBD2
TGTGCCAGCAGTTTACTCGGACAGGGAAACTATGGCTACACCTTC | CASSLLGQGNYGYTF | TRBJ1-2 | NA | TRBV27 | TRBD1
TGTGCCAGCAGTGGCCTAGCGGGAGGCGATACGCAGTATTTT | CASSGLAGGDTQYF | TRBJ2-3 | NA | TRBV6-1 | TRBD2
TGCAGCGTCTCCTACGGCAGAACCACAGATACGCAGTATTTT | CSVSYGRTTDTQYF | TRBJ2-3 | NA | TRBV29-1 | NA
TGCGCCAGCAGCTTGGCTCTAGCAGCCTACAATGAGCAGTTCTTC | CASSLALAAYNEQFF | TRBJ2-1 | NA | TRBV5-1 | NA
TGCGCCAGCAGCGGGGGGCGCGTGGAGACCCAGTACTTC | CASSGGRVETQYF | TRBJ2-5 | NA | TRBV5-1 | NA
TGTGCCAGCAGCCAGACATCTACTTATAATTCACCCCTCCACTTT | CASSQTSTYNSPLHF | TRBJ1-6 | NA | TRBV7-9 | NA
TGTGCCAGCAGCTTAGATCTCTTGGGGGGAACGAGGACTGAAGCTTTCTTT | CASSLDLLGGTRTEAFF | TRBJ1-1 | NA | TRBV11-3 | NA
TGTGCCATCTCCAGGGGGCCGAACACCGGGGAGCTGTTTTTT | CAISRGPNTGELFF | TRBJ2-2 | NA | TRBV10-3 | TRBD1
TGTGCCAGCAGGGGACATGCGAACACCGGGGAGCTGTTTTTT | CASRGHANTGELFF | TRBJ2-2 | NA | TRBV28 | NA
TGCGCCAGCAGCTTTGAACGTGGAGATACGCAGTATTTT | CASSFERGDTQYF | TRBJ2-3 | NA | TRBV5-1 | NA
TGTGCCAGTAGTATTGTTGTACTAGTGGGGAACACCGGGGAGCTGTTTTTT | CASSIVVLVGNTGELFF | TRBJ2-2 | NA | TRBV19 | NA
TGTGCCAGCTCACGGCCGGGACGGCAAGAGACCCAGTACTTC | CASSRPGRQETQYF | TRBJ2-5 | NA | TRBV18 | NA
TGTGCCAGCAGTTACTCTATACGTCGGAGCTCCTACGAGCAGTACTTC | CASSYSIRRSSYEQYF | TRBJ2-7 | NA | TRBV6-5 | NA
TGCGCCAGCAGCTTGGCTGGAGGAGGAAACACCATATATTTT | CASSLAGGGNTIYF | TRBJ1-3 | NA | TRBV5-1 | NA
TGTGCCAGCAGGTCAAGGGCAGGGACGGGCGAGCAGTACTTC | CASRSRAGTGEQYF | TRBJ2-7 | NA | TRBV28 | NA
TGTGCCAGCAGTCCGCGTTTGGCAGGGGTGGAGACCCAGTACTTC | CASSPRLAGVETQYF | TRBJ2-5 | NA | TRBV28 | NA
TGTGCCAGCAGCCCCGCTGGGACAGGGGTTTGGTGGTATGGCTACACCTTC | CASSPAGTGVWWYGYTF | TRBJ1-2 | NA | TRBV28 | TRBD1
TGTGCCAGCGGTGGGTTGGGTACCGGGGAGCTGTTTTTT | CASGGLGTGELFF | TRBJ2-2 | once | TRBV2 | NA
TGTGCCAGCAGCCCGCGGACAGGGGCGGCCACTGAAGCTTTCTTT | CASSPRTGAATEAFF | TRBJ1-1 | NA | TRBV7-8 | TRBD1
TGTGCCAGCAGCTTGTCAAAGGCAGGGGGCGACACCGGGGAGCTGTTTTTT | CASSLSKAGGDTGELFF | TRBJ2-2 | NA | TRBV5-5 | TRBD1
TGTGCCAGCAGTCCCTACCTGACAGGGATCAACACTGAAGCTTTCTTT | CASSPYLTGINTEAFF | TRBJ1-1 | NA | TRBV27 | TRBD1
TGTGCCAGCAGCCGCCTGGGAGGGCTTCAAGAGACCCAGTACTTC | CASSRLGGLQETQYF | TRBJ2-5 | NA | TRBV28 | TRBD2